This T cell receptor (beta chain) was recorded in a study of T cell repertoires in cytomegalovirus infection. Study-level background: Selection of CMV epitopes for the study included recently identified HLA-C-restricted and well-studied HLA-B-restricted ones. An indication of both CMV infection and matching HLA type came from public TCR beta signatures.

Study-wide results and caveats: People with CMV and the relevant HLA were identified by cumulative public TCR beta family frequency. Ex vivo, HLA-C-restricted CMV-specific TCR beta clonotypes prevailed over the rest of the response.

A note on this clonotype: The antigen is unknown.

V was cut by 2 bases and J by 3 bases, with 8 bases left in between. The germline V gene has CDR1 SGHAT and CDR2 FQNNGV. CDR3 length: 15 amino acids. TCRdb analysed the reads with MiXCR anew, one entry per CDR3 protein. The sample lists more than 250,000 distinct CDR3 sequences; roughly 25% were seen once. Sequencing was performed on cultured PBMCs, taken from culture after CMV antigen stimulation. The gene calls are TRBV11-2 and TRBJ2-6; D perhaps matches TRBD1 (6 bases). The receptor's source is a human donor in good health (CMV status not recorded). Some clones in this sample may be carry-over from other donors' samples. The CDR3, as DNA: TGTGCCAGCAGCTTAAGGGGGTATGGGGCCAACGTCCTGACTTTC. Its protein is CASSLRGYGANVLTF.